This T cell receptor (beta chain) was observed in a study of blood T cell repertoires in COVID-19. Study information: The United States, Italy and Spain were the sources of the acute and convalescent COVID-19 samples. Sources were T cells, B-cell-depleted T cells, or PBMCs; the material itself was cDNA or gDNA.

Study processing details: Nucleated cell counts were estimated from reference gene primer amplification. Libraries were prepared by immunoSEQ multiplex PCR; TCRdb keeps only in-frame clonotypes and omits some of them. That table furnishes V, J and clone size, whereas the DNA furnished D and trimming. In the table there are 85,000 to 100,000 clones, roughly 72% of which are singletons. The receptor's source is a woman aged 60-70 years in a cohort sampled during active or convalescent COVID-19. The sequenced material came from peripheral blood.

The CDR3 region is CSASKPGRGGMNTEAFF. CDR3 DNA: TGCAGTGCTAGTAAACCAGGGAGAGGGGGAATGAACACTGAAGCTTTCTTT. The V call is TRBV20-1, the J call TRBJ1-1; D possibly corresponds to TRBD1 (6 bases). Germline V CDR1 and CDR2: DFQATT, SNEGSKA (reference sequence). Trimming cost V 3 bases and J 0 bases, with 20 bases left between them. The CDR3 length is 17 residues.